This T cell receptor (beta chain) was retrieved from a study of cytomegalovirus exposure and HLA in healthy donors. Regarding the study as a whole: HLA allele associations emerged for around 15,000 TCR beta sequences in a later analysis, at 0.05 false discovery rate.

The CDR3 has 15 amino acids. V lost 3 bases, J lost 4 bases, and 16 bases lay in between. The germline gives CDR1 LNHDA, CDR2 SQIVND (reference sequence). 60 Vbeta and 13 Jbeta primers were used in PCR. Libraries were prepared by immunoSEQ multiplex PCR; TCRdb keeps only in-frame clonotypes and omits some of them. The sample lists roughly 77,000 clones; 72% were seen once. Notes on this clone: Its antigen is undetermined.

The TCR comes from a woman aged 40 to 50 in good health and CMV-seropositive. Specimen: PBMCs. The rearrangement links TRBV19 to TRBJ2-7, with D tentatively TRBD1 (6 bases). CDR3 sequence reads: CASSILQGPQYEQYF. The CDR3, as DNA: TGTGCCAGTAGTATCCTCCAGGGGCCGCAATACGAGCAGTACTTC.